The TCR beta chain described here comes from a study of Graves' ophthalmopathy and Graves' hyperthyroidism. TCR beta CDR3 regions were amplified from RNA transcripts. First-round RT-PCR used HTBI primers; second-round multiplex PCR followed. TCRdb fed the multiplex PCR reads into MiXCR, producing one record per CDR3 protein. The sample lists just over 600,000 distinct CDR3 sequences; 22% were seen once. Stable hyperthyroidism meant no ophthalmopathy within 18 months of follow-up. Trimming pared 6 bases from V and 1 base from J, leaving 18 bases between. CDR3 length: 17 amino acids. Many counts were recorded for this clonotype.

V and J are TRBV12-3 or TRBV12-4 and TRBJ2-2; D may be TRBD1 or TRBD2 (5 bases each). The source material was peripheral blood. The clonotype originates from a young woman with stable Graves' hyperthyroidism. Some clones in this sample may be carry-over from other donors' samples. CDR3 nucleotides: TGTGCCAGCAGGGACTTAAGAGTACAGGTGAACACCGGGGAGCTGTTTTTT. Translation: CASRDLRVQVNTGELFF.